This entry lists 31 T cell receptor beta chains sequenced from one sample in a study of cytomegalovirus exposure and HLA in healthy donors. PCR amplification relied on 60 Vbeta primers (plus 13 Jbeta primers). The method was immunoSEQ multiplex PCR; TCRdb's version includes in-frame clones alone and lacks a portion of them. This repertoire includes approximately 120,000 clones. Sequenced: PBMCs. The receptors were gathered from a man aged 35 to 55 in good health and CMV-seronegative.

The chain is built from TRBV11-2 and TRBJ2-3; 13 bases match TRBD2. The CDR3 sequence is 16 residues long. V dropped 5 bases and J dropped 4; count of bases not matched to a gene: 6. Germline CDR1 SGHAT, CDR2 FQNNGV. CDR3 sequence: CASSPGGLAGADTQYF. CDR3 nucleotide sequence: TGTGCCAGCAGCCCAGGCGGACTAGCGGGGGCAGATACGCAGTATTTT.

The chain couples TRBV10-2 to TRBJ2-3, with a tentative D call TRBD2 (6 bases). CDR3 length: 15 residues. Germline V gene data show CDR1 as WSHSY and CDR2 as SAAADI. Trimming shortened V by 3 bases and J by 2 bases, and 12 bases separated the two germline ends. The CDR3 reads CASSETSRVTDTQYF. DNA of the CDR3: TGCGCCAGCAGTGAAACTAGCCGTGTCACAGATACGCAGTATTTT.

The V and J genes are TRBV28 and TRBJ2-7; TRBD1 agrees at 8 bases. The CDR3 sequence is 14 residues long. CDR1 and CDR2 (germline): MDHEN, SYDVKM. J lost 6 bases, V lost 6 bases, and 10 bases had no gene match. The CDR3 is CASSPGGRGPEQYF. CDR3 sequence (DNA): TGTGCCAGCAGCCCCGGCGGCAGGGGGCCCGAGCAGTACTTC.

The chain is built from TRBV11-3 and TRBJ2-2; 13 bases map to TRBD2. The CDR3 contains 20 residues. Germline values: CDR1 SGHNT, CDR2 YENEEA. The J segment lost 6 bases and the V segment lost 5 bases, leaving 18 bases of the junction unmatched. The CDR3 DNA reads TGTGCCAGCAGCCCCTTCCAGGGGCCGGTTACTAGCGGGAGGGCCGGGGAGCTGTTTTTT. Residues: CASSPFQGPVTSGRAGELFF.

The CDR3 DNA is TGTGCCAGCAGTTTCGGGGCTAGCGGGAACGTCGTCGATACGCAGTATTTT. Amino acids: CASSFGASGNVVDTQYF. The chain employs TRBV27 and TRBJ2-3; 9 bases match TRBD2. V was clipped by 3 bases and J by 6 bases; unmatched bases: 13. Germline V lookup: CDR1 MNHEY, CDR2 SMNVEV (reference sequence). The CDR3 extends over 17 amino acids.

CDR3: CASSQGSGRVSYNEQFF. The DNA of the CDR3 is TGCGCCAGCAGCCAAGGGAGCGGGAGGGTCTCTTACAATGAGCAGTTCTTC. The genes are TRBV4-1 and TRBJ2-1; TRBD2 matches 10 bases. CDR1 MGHRA and CDR2 YSYEKL come from the germline V gene. Losses at the gene ends were 1 base for V and 4 bases for J; bases not matched to a gene: 7. The CDR3 length is 17 residues.

The V call is TRBV6-5, the J call TRBJ1-2; TRBD1 matches 8 bases. This CDR3 contains 13 residues. V lost 4 bases and J lost 7; bases outside the gene matches: 5. The germline V gene encodes CDR1 MNHEY and CDR2 SVGAGI. CDR3 in DNA: TGTGCCAGCAGTTCCCAGGGGGCAGGTGGCTACACCTTC. This codes for CASSSQGAGGYTF.

This chain links TRBV9 with TRBJ1-4; TRBD1 might be the D (5 bases). Per germline, CDR1 SGDLS and CDR2 YYNGEE. The CDR3 runs 14 residues. V was cut by 0 bases and J by 8 bases, with 11 bases left in between. In nucleotides, the CDR3 is TGTGCCAGCAGCGTAGACGGGGGGTGGGAAAAACTGTTTTTT. Translating gives CASSVDGGWEKLFF.

This chain connects TRBV2 to TRBJ2-2; 13 nucleotides line up with TRBD2. The CDR3 spans 19 residues. V shed 6 bases, J shed 5 bases, and the junction held 15 bases outside the gene matches. Germline CDR1 and CDR2: SNHLY and FYNNEI. Written as DNA, the CDR3 is TGTGCCAGCAGACCACCGGGACTAGCGGGGCTAACACGTACCGGGGAGCTGTTTTTT. Residues: CASRPPGLAGLTRTGELFF. Looking up the rest from reference TRBV2 and TRBJ2-2 gives the full variable domain: EPEVTQTPSHQVTQMGQEVILRCVPISNHLYFYWYRQILGQKVEFLVSFYNNEISEKSEIFDDQFSVERPDGSNFTLKIRSTKLEDSAMYFCASRPPGLAGLTRTGELFFGEGSRLTVL.

The chain employs TRBV5-1 and TRBJ2-1; no clear D. This CDR3 comprises 14 residues. Trimming took 0 bases from V and 6 from J, leaving 10 bases between them. Germline CDR1 is SGHRS and CDR2 is YFSETQ. The CDR3 protein is CASSLVGRSNEQFF. The CDR3 nucleotides are TGCGCCAGCAGCTTGGTAGGAAGGAGCAATGAGCAGTTCTTC.

The V gene is TRBV7-2, the J gene TRBJ1-2; D is unresolved. CDR3 length: 12 amino acids. V dropped 3 bases and J dropped 4 bases, with 6 bases sitting between them. Germline loops: CDR1 SGHTA, CDR2 FQGNSA. CDR3 residues: CASSLRVYGYTF. The DNA of the CDR3 is TGTGCCAGCAGCTTGAGGGTCTATGGCTACACCTTC.

The rearrangement links TRBV10-3 to TRBJ2-7, with 8 positions matching TRBD2. V dropped 10 bases and J dropped 6; count of bases not matched to a gene: 8. CDR1 and CDR2 from the germline V gene are ENHRY and SYGVKD. The CDR3 loop spans 12 amino acids. The CDR3 coding sequence is TGTGCCACCGCACTAGCGGAAGGCGAGCAGTACTTC. This encodes CATALAEGEQYF.

The rearrangement links TRBV11-2 to TRBJ2-4; 7 nucleotides align to TRBD2. V trimming: 5 bases; J trimming: 8 bases; junction bases outside the gene matches: 12. This CDR3 has 15 amino acids. Germline-derived CDR1 and CDR2 are SGHAT and FQNNGV. The CDR3 region is CASSPRGGSGDIQYF. For the CDR3, the DNA is TGTGCCAGCAGCCCACGGGGCGGGAGTGGGGACATTCAGTACTTC.

J is TRBJ2-5 and V is TRBV4-3; D is ambiguous. V lost 0 bases and J 5 bases, leaving 13 bases between the germline ends. This CDR3 has 15 residues. Germline V gene sequence: CDR1 LGHNA, CDR2 YSLEER. The CDR3 here is CASSQELILGETQYF. The CDR3 DNA sequence: TGCGCCAGCAGCCAAGAATTAATTTTGGGCGAGACCCAGTACTTC.

This chain links TRBV10-3 with TRBJ2-1; D unresolved. The V end was cut by 2 bases, the J end by 8 bases, with 7 bases between. Germline V gives CDR1 ENHRY, CDR2 SYGVKD. The CDR3 spans 12 residues. The CDR3 loop reads CAISERGDEQFF. The CDR3 DNA reads TGTGCCATCAGTGAGAGAGGAGATGAGCAGTTCTTC.

The genes are TRBV6-1 and TRBJ2-1; D perhaps matches TRBD1 (6 bases). CDR3 size: 15 residues. The ends were cut back, 5 bases at V and 6 bases at J, with 17 bases in the middle. Germline assignment: CDR1 MNHNS and CDR2 SASEGT. DNA for the CDR3: TGTGCCAGCAGTCGTGGCCCAGGGGTGGGCAATGAGCAGTTCTTC. Amino acids: CASSRGPGVGNEQFF.

This chain connects TRBV6-5 to TRBJ2-1, with TRBD1 identical over 7 bases. The CDR3 sequence is 11 residues long. V lost 10 bases and J lost 7; bases outside the gene matches: 4. Germline V CDR1 and CDR2: MNHEY, SVGAGI. For the CDR3, the DNA is TGTGCCACCACCAGGGGGAATGAGCAGTTCTTC. Translated, it gives CATTRGNEQFF.

This rearrangement joins TRBV7-2 to TRBJ2-3; D is unresolved. The length of the CDR3 is 14 residues. CDR1 is SGHTA, CDR2 FQGNSA, per germline. The V and J ends lost 1 base and 3 bases respectively, with 8 bases between them. The CDR3 loop is CASSLGAITDTQYF. CDR3 nucleotide sequence: TGTGCCAGCAGCTTAGGGGCCATAACAGATACGCAGTATTTT.

As for this clone: The junction does not match germline at one end; this may be a read error. The V and J genes are TRBV7-7 and TRBJ2-1; 13 bases match TRBD2. Germline V gene lookup returns CDR1 SSHAT and CDR2 FNYEAQ (reference sequence). This CDR3 is 17 amino acids long. The CDR3 DNA reads as TGTGCTAGCAGCCCGGTCTCCGGGACTAGCGGGACCAATGAGCAGTTCTTC. Its translation is CASSPVSGTSGTNEQFF.

The chain employs TRBV7-8 and TRBJ2-7; D uncertain. The V end lost 4 bases, the J end lost 7 bases, and 14 bases lay between the germline ends. The CDR3 is made up of 13 amino acids. Germline values: CDR1 SGHVS, CDR2 FQNEAQ. The CDR3 loop reads CASSSLTVWEQYF. As DNA, the CDR3 is TGTGCCAGCAGCTCCCTGACTGTCTGGGAGCAGTACTTC.

The chain combines TRBV19 with TRBJ2-1; weak D call: TRBD2 (5 bases). CDR3 length equals 13 residues. Germline loops: CDR1 LNHDA, CDR2 SQIVND (reference sequence). Trimming took off 6 bases at V and 9 bases at J, with 15 bases between the two ends. The CDR3 bases are TGTGCCAGTAGCATAACTAGGTTTACTGAGCAGTTCTTC. As protein: CASSITRFTEQFF.

V and J are TRBV7-9 and TRBJ2-7; 7 bases agree with TRBD2. CDR3 length: 14 amino acids. Germline V gene data show CDR1 as SEHNR and CDR2 as FQNEAQ (reference sequence). Trimming cost V 5 bases and J 2 bases; bases outside gene matches: 6. The CDR3 loop reads CASSAWTRAYEQYF. The CDR3 DNA reads TGTGCCAGCAGCGCCTGGACTAGGGCCTACGAGCAGTACTTC.

V gene TRBV6-5 combines with J gene TRBJ1-2; D uncertain. The CDR3 length is 14 residues. Germline V lookup: CDR1 MNHEY, CDR2 SVGAGI. Trimming removed 6 bases from V and 8 bases from J, with 19 bases in between. The CDR3 DNA reads TGTGCCAGCAGGTCCCCGGGAGGGATTGGGGGCTACACCTTC. It encodes CASRSPGGIGGYTF.

The chain uses TRBV6-6 and TRBJ2-7; D perhaps matches TRBD1 (5 bases). V lost 3 bases and J lost 0, with 12 bases in between. Looked up from germline, CDR1 is MNHNY and CDR2 is SVGAGI (reference sequence). The CDR3 is 15 amino acids. CDR3 nucleotide sequence: TGTGCCAGCAGTTATCGACAGCCGAGCTCCTACGAGCAGTACTTC. This codes for CASSYRQPSSYEQYF.

The rearrangement joins TRBV28 to TRBJ2-7; D not certain. Deletions cut 1 base from V and 3 bases from J, with 10 bases between. CDR1 MDHEN and CDR2 SYDVKM come from the germline V gene. The CDR3 is 14 residues long. CDR3 coding DNA: TGTGCCAGCAGTTTATCGTCACACTACTACGAGCAGTACTTC. It specifies CASSLSSHYYEQYF.

The CDR3 region is CASSLDGAGANVLTF. In DNA form, the CDR3 reads TGCGCCAGCAGCTTGGACGGGGCTGGGGCCAACGTCCTGACTTTC. This chain uses TRBV5-1 with TRBJ2-6; possible D gene TRBD2, 5 bases. The CDR3 has 15 residues. V lost 0 bases to trimming and J lost 2 bases, with 6 bases between them. Germline values: CDR1 SGHRS, CDR2 YFSETQ.

The CDR3 loop is CASRQGTNTYEQYF. The CDR3 nucleotides are TGTGCCAGCAGACAGGGGACAAACACCTACGAGCAGTACTTC. The V call is TRBV28, the J call TRBJ2-7, with TRBD1 matching over 7 bases. This CDR3 has 14 residues. CDR1 MDHEN and CDR2 SYDVKM come from the germline V gene. The V gene end was trimmed by 6 bases and the J gene end by 2 bases; junction bases not matched to a gene: 7.

J is TRBJ2-3 and V is TRBV29-1, with 10 bases that match TRBD1. This CDR3 region has 12 residues. Germline CDR1 is SQVTM and CDR2 is ANQGSEA. The trim removed 6 bases at V and 5 bases at J, leaving 2 bases unmatched. CDR3: CSVDRGQDTQYF. The CDR3 nucleotides are TGCAGCGTCGACAGGGGGCAAGATACGCAGTATTTT.

The V gene is TRBV10-1, the J gene TRBJ2-1; 12 bases fit TRBD2. The CDR3 has 16 residues. Germline CDR1 and CDR2: WNHNN and SYGVQD (reference sequence). V lost 3 bases and J lost 6; bases outside the gene matches: 6. Here the CDR3 DNA reads TGCGCCAGCAGTGAAAGGACTAGCGGGGACATCAATGAGCAGTTCTTC. Translated: CASSERTSGDINEQFF.

V and J are TRBV9 and TRBJ2-7, with 11 bases identical to TRBD2. Germline assignment: CDR1 SGDLS and CDR2 YYNGEE. The CDR3 contains 17 residues. Losses at the gene ends were 0 bases for V and 2 bases for J; bases not matched to a gene: 7. The CDR3 region is CASSVGLSGRVPYEQYF. The DNA of the CDR3 is TGTGCCAGCAGCGTAGGTCTTAGCGGGAGGGTGCCCTACGAGCAGTACTTC. The complete variable domain, with remaining parts taken from reference TRBV9 and TRBJ2-7, reads DSGVTQTPKHLITATGQRVTLRCSPRSGDLSVYWYQQSLDQGLQFLIQYYNGEERAKGNILERFSAQQFPDLHSELNLSSLELGDSALYFCASSVGLSGRVPYEQYFGPGTRLTVT.

The rearrangement links TRBV25-1 to TRBJ2-6; 8 bases are a match to TRBD1. The CDR3 is made up of 18 amino acids. V was clipped by 0 bases and J by 2 bases; unmatched bases: 6. Germline loops: CDR1 MGHDK, CDR2 SYGVNS. Here the CDR3 reads CASSEYPGTGTGANVLTF. In DNA, the CDR3 is TGTGCCAGCAGTGAATACCCGGGGACAGGCACTGGGGCCAACGTCCTGACTTTC.